Below, 32 T cell receptor beta chains from the same sample are listed, as sequenced in a study of cytomegalovirus exposure and HLA in healthy donors. The study ran its PCR with 60 Vbeta and 13 Jbeta primers. TCRdb keeps only in-frame clones here, not all; method: immunoSEQ multiplex PCR. This sample carries more than 150,000 clones, about 88% of them seen once, and the ten largest clones take around 0.21%. Sequencing was done on a sample of PBMCs. Receptors originate from a girl under three years old in good health and CMV-seronegative.

This chain connects TRBV5-1 to TRBJ2-1; 9 bases line up with TRBD2. V lost 4 bases and J lost 5; bases outside the gene matches: 7. Germline V gene sequence: CDR1 SGHRS, CDR2 YFSETQ. This CDR3 has 15 residues. CDR3 in DNA: TGCGCCAGCAGCCCCTTCGGCGGGGGGGACAATGAGCAGTTCTTC. This encodes CASSPFGGGDNEQFF.

Points on this clone: At one boundary the junction diverges from the germline segment, which might be a read error. The chain employs TRBV7-9 and TRBJ2-6; D unclear. Germline V gene sequence: CDR1 SEHNR, CDR2 FQNEAQ (reference sequence). This CDR3 is 15 amino acids long. The CDR3 here is CSSSFLPSGANVLTF. The CDR3 DNA sequence: TGTTCCAGCAGCTTTCTCCCTTCTGGGGCCAACGTCCTGACTTTC.

The chain has TRBV6-1 and TRBJ1-2; 9 positions match TRBD1. V shed 6 bases, J shed 2 bases, and the junction held 7 bases outside the gene matches. Per the germline V gene, CDR1 is MNHNS and CDR2 is SASEGT. This CDR3 is built from 15 residues. CDR3 sequence reads: CASSHSGQGNYGYTF. The CDR3 DNA sequence: TGTGCCAGCAGCCACTCGGGACAGGGAAACTATGGCTACACCTTC.

The table lists this clone with a count of one. V gene TRBV5-1 combines with J gene TRBJ2-6; no clear D. The CDR3 is made up of 14 amino acids. CDR1 and CDR2 from the germline V gene are SGHRS and YFSETQ. V was pared by 2 bases and J by 2 bases, with 5 bases between. The CDR3 sequence: CASSLEAGANVLTF. In DNA form, the CDR3 reads TGCGCCAGCAGCTTAGAGGCTGGGGCCAACGTCCTGACTTTC.

The chain has TRBV9 and TRBJ2-3; a possible D gene is TRBD2 (6 bases). This CDR3 contains 14 residues. Per germline, CDR1 SGDLS and CDR2 YYNGEE. Trimming removed 2 bases from V and 6 bases from J, with 13 bases in between. CDR3 sequence: CASSVRELADTQYF. In nucleotides, the CDR3 is TGTGCCAGCAGCGTCCGGGAGCTGGCGGATACGCAGTATTTT.

The gene calls are TRBV7-9 and TRBJ2-1; TRBD1 is a possible D gene (6 bases). From germline, CDR1 is SEHNR and CDR2 FQNEAQ (reference sequence). V dropped 7 bases and J dropped 5 bases, with 18 bases sitting between them. The length of the CDR3 is 15 residues. The CDR3 nucleotides read TGTGCCAGCATAGATACCGGGACATTTAACAATGAGCAGTTCTTC. Residues: CASIDTGTFNNEQFF.

The chain combines TRBV4-3 with TRBJ1-3; TRBD1 is a possible D gene (6 bases). The CDR3 is made up of 15 amino acids. Trimming cost V 1 base and J 4 bases, with 11 bases left between them. Germline values: CDR1 LGHNA, CDR2 YSLEER. The CDR3 DNA sequence: TGCGCCAGCAGCCAAGCAGGGGCTTGGGGAAACACCATATATTTT. It encodes CASSQAGAWGNTIYF.

The rearrangement uses TRBV5-5 and TRBJ1-1; D is unclear. CDR1 SGHKS and CDR2 YYEKEE come from the germline V gene (reference sequence). V was trimmed by 6 bases and J by 3 bases, leaving 6 bases between them. There are 11 residues in the CDR3. CDR3 in DNA: TGTGCCAGCAAGGAGTACACTGAAGCTTTCTTT. This sequence encodes CASKEYTEAFF.

This clone was recorded only once. The chain has TRBV5-1 and TRBJ2-7; D remains ambiguous. Germline lookup yields CDR1 SGHRS and CDR2 YFSETQ. The V gene lost 0 bases and the J gene lost 2 bases, with 9 bases spanning the gap. This CDR3 comprises 14 residues. The DNA for the CDR3 is TGCGCCAGCAGCTTGGACCCGGGTACCTACGAGCAGTACTTC. Translated: CASSLDPGTYEQYF.

In DNA, the CDR3 is TGCGCCAGCAGTCCTGACAGGATCGACTCTGGGGCCAACGTCCTGACTTTC. It yields the protein CASSPDRIDSGANVLTF. J is TRBJ2-6 and V is TRBV4-1; TRBD1 is a possible D gene (6 bases). Trimming took off 6 bases at V and 0 bases at J, with 15 bases between the two ends. The CDR3 contains 17 residues. Per the germline V gene, CDR1 is MGHRA and CDR2 is YSYEKL.

CDR3 bases: TGTGCCAGCAGCGACGGGACACCCTCCTACGAGCAGTACTTC. This encodes CASSDGTPSYEQYF. The rearrangement joins TRBV5-6 to TRBJ2-5; D might be TRBD1 (6 bases). The J call may be wrong; the DNA end is better matched by TRBJ2-7. The germline CDR1 and CDR2 sequences are SGHDT and YYEEEE. The CDR3 is 14 amino acids.

This chain links TRBV21-1 with TRBJ1-5; no check of the table's D call, TRBD1, against the DNA was made. TRBV21-1 is a recognized pseudogene. The CDR3 contains 17 residues. This CDR3 is CASSRTGGVYSNQPQHF. The CDR3 bases are TGTGCCAGCAGCCGGACAGGGGGCGTTTATAGCAATCAGCCCCAGCATTTT.

CDR3 amino acids: CASSLDRSETQYF. The CDR3 DNA sequence: TGTGCCAGCAGCTTAGACAGGTCGGAGACCCAGTACTTC. The chain is built from TRBV7-2 and TRBJ2-5, with D tentatively TRBD1 (5 bases). Germline-derived CDR1 and CDR2 are SGHTA and FQGNSA. The germline V and J ends were trimmed by 1 base and 5 bases, with 8 bases remaining between them. This CDR3 is 13 amino acids long.

V usage is TRBV5-1 and J usage is TRBJ2-7; 7 nucleotides align to TRBD2. The CDR3 is 15 amino acids. CDR1 and CDR2 from the germline V gene are SGHRS and YFSETQ. The V gene end was trimmed by 4 bases and the J gene end by 5 bases; junction bases not matched to a gene: 12. CDR3 amino acids: CASSTGLVGYDEQYF. The DNA for the CDR3 is TGCGCCAGCAGCACAGGACTAGTTGGGTATGACGAGCAGTACTTC.

This clone was seen more than once but under ten times. The rearrangement links TRBV6-5 to TRBJ2-7; 9 bases fit TRBD2. This CDR3 has 14 amino acids. The junction had 1 base not matched to a gene; V was cut back by 0 bases and J by 4 bases. In germline, CDR1 is MNHEY, CDR2 SVGAGI. The CDR3: CASSYSAGGYEQYF. The CDR3 bases are TGTGCCAGCAGTTACTCAGCGGGGGGTTACGAGCAGTACTTC.

This clone was seen only once. V is TRBV11-2 and J is TRBJ2-7; a weak D match, TRBD1 (5 bases). Between the trimmed V and J ends, which lost 2 bases and 4 bases, there was a span of 15 bases. The CDR3 length is 15 residues. Germline CDR1 SGHAT, CDR2 FQNNGV. This chain's CDR3 is CASSLIWGGSYEQYF. The DNA of the CDR3 is TGTGCCAGCAGCTTAATTTGGGGCGGATCTTACGAGCAGTACTTC. The whole variable domain, remainder taken from reference TRBV11-2 and TRBJ2-7, is EAGVAQSPRYKIIEKRQSVAFWCNPISGHATLYWYQQILGQGPKLLIQFQNNGVVDDSQLPKDRFSAERLKGVDSTLKIQPAKLEDSAVYLCASSLIWGGSYEQYFGPGTRLTVT.

V is TRBV30 and J is TRBJ1-5; D gene unclear. There are 14 residues in the CDR3. V was cut by 3 bases and J by 5 bases, with 14 bases left in between. Germline V gene data show CDR1 as GTSNPN and CDR2 as SVGIG (reference sequence). The CDR3 reads CAWSKGGWDQPQHF. CDR3 nucleotide sequence: TGTGCCTGGAGCAAAGGCGGGTGGGATCAGCCCCAGCATTTT.

This chain links TRBV30 with TRBJ1-2; the match to TRBD1 covers 8 bases. The length of the CDR3 is 11 residues. J gave up 13 bases and V 2 bases, and 6 bases lay outside the gene matches. Per the germline V gene, CDR1 is GTSNPN and CDR2 is SVGIG (reference sequence). CDR3 region: CAWSFLDRATF. The DNA of the CDR3 is TGTGCCTGGAGTTTCCTGGACAGGGCCACCTTC.

This chain uses TRBV27 with TRBJ2-7; TRBD1 agrees at 9 bases. The CDR3 has 16 residues. Germline lookup yields CDR1 MNHEY and CDR2 SMNVEV (reference sequence). V shed 2 bases, J shed 6 bases, and the junction held 11 bases outside the gene matches. The CDR3 region is CASSLSYGTGLSEQYF. The CDR3 bases are TGTGCCAGCAGTTTAAGTTACGGGACAGGGCTATCCGAGCAGTACTTC.

The chain carries TRBV29-1 and TRBJ1-6; D gene unclear. Germline values: CDR1 SQVTM, CDR2 ANQGSEA. The V end lost 4 bases, the J end lost 0 bases, and 7 bases lay between the germline ends. The CDR3 runs to 14 residues. CDR3 nucleotides: TGCAGCGTTGTACAGAGCTCCTATAATTCACCCCTCCACTTT. Translated: CSVVQSSYNSPLHF.

The rearrangement links TRBV10-3 to TRBJ2-7, with 7 bases identical to TRBD1. Germline CDR1 reads ENHRY; CDR2 reads SYGVKD. Trimming removed 6 bases from V and 5 bases from J; junction bases left unmatched: 7. The CDR3 is 13 residues long. In DNA, the CDR3 is TGTGCCATCAGGGGACAGCCTCGGGACGAGCAGTACTTC. As protein: CAIRGQPRDEQYF.

This clone has just a few counts. The chain links TRBV9 to TRBJ1-2; 10 bases match TRBD1. CDR1 and CDR2 (germline): SGDLS, YYNGEE. V was clipped by 3 bases and J by 6 bases; unmatched bases: 5. The CDR3 covers 14 residues. This chain's CDR3 is CASSETGGTDGYTF. CDR3 bases: TGTGCCAGCAGCGAGACAGGGGGCACAGATGGCTACACCTTC.

The chain joins TRBV29-1 to TRBJ2-1, with D unclear. V lost 7 bases, J lost 5 bases, and 12 bases lay in between. Germline assignment: CDR1 SQVTM and CDR2 ANQGSEA. This CDR3 spans 12 amino acids. The CDR3 here is CSAPRQDNEQFF. The CDR3 DNA reads TGCAGCGCTCCGAGACAAGACAATGAGCAGTTCTTC.

CDR3 region: CASSKRRKAETQYF. The CDR3 coding sequence is TGTGCCAGCAGCAAAAGGAGGAAGGCAGAGACCCAGTACTTC. The chain employs TRBV21-1 and TRBJ2-5; the table gives TRBD2 as D, unverified against the DNA. TRBV21-1 is recorded as a pseudogene. This CDR3 is 14 amino acids long.

This chain joins TRBV9 and TRBJ2-5; D is perhaps TRBD2 (6 bases). The CDR3 length is 14 residues. V gave up 1 base and J gave up 5 bases, with 12 bases separating them. Germline V CDR1 and CDR2: SGDLS, YYNGEE. CDR3 protein: CASSVSAGGETQYF. CDR3 DNA: TGTGCCAGCAGCGTAAGTGCTGGGGGGGAGACCCAGTACTTC. The variable domain in full, completed from reference TRBV9 and TRBJ2-5, reads DSGVTQTPKHLITATGQRVTLRCSPRSGDLSVYWYQQSLDQGLQFLIQYYNGEERAKGNILERFSAQQFPDLHSELNLSSLELGDSALYFCASSVSAGGETQYFGPGTRLLVL.

J is TRBJ1-2 and V is TRBV9, with no clear D. With 4 bases removed from V and 5 bases from J, the gap between germline ends came to 18 bases. The CDR3 runs to 15 residues. The germline V gene has CDR1 SGDLS and CDR2 YYNGEE. The CDR3 DNA reads TGTGCCAGCAGCCCAGAGACAAAAGCAAGATATGGCTACACCTTC. It is translated as CASSPETKARYGYTF.

A note on this clone: The junction departs from germline at one end; a sequencing error may be responsible. The gene calls are TRBV7-9 and TRBJ2-7; no definite D call. Germline V lookup: CDR1 SEHNR, CDR2 FQNEAQ (reference sequence). The length of the CDR3 is 12 residues. Here the CDR3 reads CSSSSETYEQYF. In nucleotides, the CDR3 is TGTTCCAGCAGCTCAGAAACCTACGAGCAGTACTTC. Supplemented by reference TRBV7-9 and TRBJ2-7, the full variable domain reads DTGVSQNPRHKITKRGQNVTFRCDPISEHNRLYWYRQTLGQGPEFLTYFQNEAQLEKSRLLSDRFSAERPKGSFSTLEIQRTEQGDSAMYLCSSSSETYEQYFGPGTRLTVT.

V and J are TRBV15 and TRBJ2-3; TRBD2 matches at 9 bases. With 1 base clipped from V and 0 bases from J, the junction kept 5 bases outside the gene matches. Germline V gene lookup returns CDR1 LNHNV and CDR2 YYDKDF (reference sequence). This CDR3 comprises 17 residues. The CDR3 loop is CATSRGTSDSSTDTQYF. The CDR3 bases are TGTGCCACCAGCAGAGGGACTAGCGACTCGAGCACAGATACGCAGTATTTT. The variable domain in full, with the rest retrieved from reference TRBV15 and TRBJ2-3, is DAMVIQNPRYQVTQFGKPVTLSCSQTLNHNVMYWYQQKSSQAPKLLFHYYDKDFNNEADTPDNFQSRRPNTSFCFLDIRSPGLGDTAMYLCATSRGTSDSSTDTQYFGPGTRLTVL.

The chain carries TRBV5-4 and TRBJ2-1; the match to TRBD1 covers 8 bases. This CDR3 contains 16 residues. V trimming: 4 bases; J trimming: 6 bases; junction bases outside the gene matches: 12. The V gene's germline CDR1 is SGHNT and CDR2 YYREEE (reference sequence). CDR3 nucleotide sequence: TGTGCCAGCAGCCCGAGGTTGGGGACAGGTAGCAATGAGCAGTTCTTC. Protein product: CASSPRLGTGSNEQFF.

The chain links TRBV5-4 to TRBJ2-3; 7 nucleotides match TRBD1. Germline CDR1 reads SGHNT; CDR2 reads YYREEE (reference sequence). V lost 4 bases, J lost 3 bases, and 8 bases stayed unmatched. The length of the CDR3 is 15 residues. CDR3 sequence reads: CASSLTGLKTDTQYF. The CDR3 DNA reads as TGTGCCAGCAGCCTGACAGGGTTAAAAACAGATACGCAGTATTTT.

CDR3 amino acids: CASSQQATGGLRAFF. For the CDR3, the DNA is TGCGCCAGCAGCCAACAAGCCACAGGGGGCCTGCGAGCTTTCTTT. V is TRBV4-1 and J is TRBJ1-1, with TRBD1 matching 9 bases. Germline V gene lookup returns CDR1 MGHRA and CDR2 YSYEKL. This CDR3 contains 15 residues. After removal of 2 bases from V and 10 bases from J, the junction contained 11 bases not matched to a gene.

Here the CDR3 DNA reads TGCGCCAGCAGCCAAGGAGAAAGAGGAGAGCAGTTCTTC. Protein product: CASSQGERGEQFF. The rearrangement uses TRBV4-3 and TRBJ2-1, with D unclear. In germline, CDR1 is LGHNA, CDR2 YSLEER. Deletions cut 1 base from V and 10 bases from J, with 11 bases between. CDR3 length: 13 amino acids.